This passage covers 5 T cell receptor beta chains from one sample sequenced in a study of blood T cell repertoires in COVID-19. Here immunoSEQ multiplex PCR was the method, and the copy in TCRdb shows in-frame clones only, minus some. The sample shows some 360,000 clones, around 90% of them seen only once. Sequenced: peripheral blood. All receptors come from a woman in her sixties with COVID-19, enrolled during active disease.

J is TRBJ1-1 and V is TRBV9; D uncertain. Trimming stripped 0 bases from V and 1 base from J, with 10 bases between. The CDR3 extends over 15 amino acids. Germline V gene data show CDR1 as SGDLS and CDR2 as YYNGEE. CDR3 amino acids: CASSVEGRGNTEAFF. The CDR3 nucleotides read TGTGCCAGCAGCGTAGAGGGTCGGGGGAACACTGAAGCTTTCTTT. Based on the CDR3 plus reference TRBV9 and TRBJ1-1, the full variable domain is DSGVTQTPKHLITATGQRVTLRCSPRSGDLSVYWYQQSLDQGLQFLIQYYNGEERAKGNILERFSAQQFPDLHSELNLSSLELGDSALYFCASSVEGRGNTEAFFGQGTRLTVV.

V is TRBV6-5 and J is TRBJ2-7, with D possibly TRBD1 on 5 matching bases. Per the germline V gene, CDR1 is MNHEY and CDR2 is SVGAGI. Trimming cost V 2 bases and J 2 bases, with 13 bases left between them. CDR3 length: 15 residues. The CDR3 nucleotides are TGTGCCAGCAGTTACGGTCAGGGTCTACCCTACGAGCAGTACTTC. Translation gives CASSYGQGLPYEQYF.

This sequence joins TRBV10-1 and TRBJ2-1; 9 bases are a match to TRBD2. Trimming at V came to 0 bases and at J to 4 bases, leaving 4 bases not matched to a gene. The length of the CDR3 is 16 residues. Germline values: CDR1 WNHNN, CDR2 SYGVQD (reference sequence). The CDR3 bases are TGCGCCAGCAGTGAGTCTAGCGGGGGAAAATACAATGAGCAGTTCTTC. Residues: CASSESSGGKYNEQFF.

This sequence joins TRBV2 and TRBJ2-3, with 8 bases that match TRBD2. V trimming: 6 bases; J trimming: 3 bases; junction bases outside the gene matches: 8. Germline lookup yields CDR1 SNHLY and CDR2 FYNNEI. The CDR3 sequence is 15 residues long. This CDR3 is CASSPGGGGTDTQYF. The CDR3, as DNA: TGTGCCAGCAGCCCGGGGGGCGGGGGGACAGATACGCAGTATTTT.

The chain is built from TRBV15 and TRBJ2-3; D possibly corresponds to TRBD2 (5 bases). CDR3 size: 15 residues. CDR1 is LNHNV, CDR2 YYDKDF, per germline (reference sequence). V was cut by 5 bases and J by 0 bases, with 12 bases left in between. In nucleotides, the CDR3 is TGTGCCACCAGCCTCTGGACTCCCAGCACAGATACGCAGTATTTT. Its protein is CATSLWTPSTDTQYF.